Shown below are 3 T cell receptor beta chains from a single sample sequenced in a study of neurological immune-mediated disorders. TCRdb redid the calling of the 5' RACE reads with MiXCR, one entry per CDR3 protein. Here the sample spans about 50,000 distinct CDR3 sequences, approximately 10% being singletons. Material: PBMCs. These receptor sequences come from a woman aged 35 to 49 with HTLV-1-associated myelopathy (HAM/TSP).

The sample holds a few counts of this clonotype. J is TRBJ1-6 and V is TRBV18; the match to TRBD1 covers 8 bases. V shed 0 bases and J 14 bases; nucleotides not matched to a gene: 9. CDR3 length: 15 amino acids. Germline CDR1 is KGHSH and CDR2 is LQKENI. This chain's CDR3 is CASSPPGYRGFSLHF. CDR3 coding DNA: TGTGCCAGCTCACCACCAGGATACAGGGGGTTTTCCCTCCACTTT.

This clonotype occurred many times. V usage is TRBV7-2 and J usage is TRBJ2-6; 9 bases are a match to TRBD1. The germline V gene encodes CDR1 SGHTA and CDR2 FQGNSA. The V gene end was trimmed by 6 bases and the J gene end by 2 bases; junction bases not matched to a gene: 14. The CDR3 is 19 residues long. The CDR3 DNA reads as TGTGCCAGCAGTAGAGGTCCGGGACAGGGCGTCCCTGGGGCCAACGTCCTGACTTTC. It codes for CASSRGPGQGVPGANVLTF.

This clonotype was seen at least ten times. CDR3 sequence: CASSLPGQPRFGAFF. The CDR3, as DNA: TGCGCCAGCAGCCTGCCTGGACAGCCCCGATTCGGAGCTTTCTTT. The chain joins TRBV4-1 to TRBJ1-1; TRBD1 might be the D (6 bases). V dropped 4 bases and J dropped 10 bases, with 22 bases sitting between them. Looked up from germline, CDR1 is MGHRA and CDR2 is YSYEKL. This CDR3 contains 15 residues.